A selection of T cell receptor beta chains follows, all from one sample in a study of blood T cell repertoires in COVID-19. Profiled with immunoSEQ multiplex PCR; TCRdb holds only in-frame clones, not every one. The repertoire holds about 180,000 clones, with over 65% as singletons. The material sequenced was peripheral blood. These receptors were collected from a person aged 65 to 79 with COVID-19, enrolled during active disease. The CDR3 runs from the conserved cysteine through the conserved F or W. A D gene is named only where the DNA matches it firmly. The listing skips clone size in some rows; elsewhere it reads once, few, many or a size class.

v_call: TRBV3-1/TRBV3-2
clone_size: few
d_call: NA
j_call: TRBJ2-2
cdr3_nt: TGTGCCAGCAGCTCGTTCGGGACTCACACCGGGGAGCTGTTTTTT
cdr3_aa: CASSSFGTHTGELFF

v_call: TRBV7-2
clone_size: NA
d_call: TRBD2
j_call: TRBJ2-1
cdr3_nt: TGTGCCAGCAGCTTCCTAGCGGATCCCTACAATGAGCAGTTCTTC
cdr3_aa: CASSFLADPYNEQFF

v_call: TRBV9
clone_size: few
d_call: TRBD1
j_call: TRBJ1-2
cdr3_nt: TGTGCCAGCAGTCCCGCCGGGACAGGGGGAGGGAACTATGGCTACACCTTC
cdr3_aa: CASSPAGTGGGNYGYTF

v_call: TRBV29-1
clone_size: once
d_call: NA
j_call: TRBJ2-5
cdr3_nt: TGCAGCGTGCTTAGAAAAGAGACCCAGTACTTC
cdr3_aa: CSVLRKETQYF

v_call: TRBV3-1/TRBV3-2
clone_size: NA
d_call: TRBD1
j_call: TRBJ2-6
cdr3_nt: TGTGCCAGCAGCCCTTTAGTGGGGACAGGGGGCATTGGGGCCAACGTCCTGACTTTC
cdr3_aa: CASSPLVGTGGIGANVLTF

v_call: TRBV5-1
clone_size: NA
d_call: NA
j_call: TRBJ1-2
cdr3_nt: TGCGCCAGCAGCCCCGGGGAAGCTAACTATGGCTACACCTTC
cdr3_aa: CASSPGEANYGYTF

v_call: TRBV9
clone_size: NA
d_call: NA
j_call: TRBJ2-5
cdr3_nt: TGTGCCAGCAGCGTAGACGGCAGGGCCGGGGAGACCCAGTACTTC
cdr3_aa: CASSVDGRAGETQYF

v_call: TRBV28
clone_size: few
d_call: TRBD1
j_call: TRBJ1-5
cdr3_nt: TGTGCCAGCAGTTTGCCGAGGGACAGGGTGGGTTTAAGGAATCAGCCCCAGCATTTT
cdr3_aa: CASSLPRDRVGLRNQPQHF

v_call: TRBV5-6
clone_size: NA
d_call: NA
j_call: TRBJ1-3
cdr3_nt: TGTGCCAGCAGCCCGCGGGGACCTGGAAACACCATATATTTT
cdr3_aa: CASSPRGPGNTIYF

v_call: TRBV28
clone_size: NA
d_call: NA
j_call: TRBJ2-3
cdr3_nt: TGTGCCAGCAGTTTAAGCGGGGATACGCAGTATTTT
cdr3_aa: CASSLSGDTQYF

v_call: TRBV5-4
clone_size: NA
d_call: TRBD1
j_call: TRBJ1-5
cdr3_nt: TGTGCCAGCAGCGAAGGGGGCGATCAGCCCCAGCATTTT
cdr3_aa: CASSEGGDQPQHF

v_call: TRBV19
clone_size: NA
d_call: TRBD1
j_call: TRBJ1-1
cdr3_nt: TGTGCCAGTAGGGATAGGGGACAGGGCACTGAAGCTTTCTTT
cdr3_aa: CASRDRGQGTEAFF

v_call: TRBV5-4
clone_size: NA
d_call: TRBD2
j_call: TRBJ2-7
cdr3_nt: TGTGCCAGCAGCTTGGCCCAGACTAGCGGGAGATCCTACGAGCAGTACTTC
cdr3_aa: CASSLAQTSGRSYEQYF

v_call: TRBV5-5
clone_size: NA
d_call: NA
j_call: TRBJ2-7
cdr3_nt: TGTGCCAGCAGCGCGGCGGACAGAAGTATCTACGAGCAGTACTTC
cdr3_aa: CASSAADRSIYEQYF

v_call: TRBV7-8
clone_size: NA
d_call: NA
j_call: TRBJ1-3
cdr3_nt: TGTGCCAGCAGCCCTCGGCGAGGGAACACCATATATTTT
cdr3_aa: CASSPRRGNTIYF

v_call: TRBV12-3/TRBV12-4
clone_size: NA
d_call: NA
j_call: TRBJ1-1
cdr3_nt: TGTGCCAGCAGTTTCAAGGGGGAAGCTTTCTTT
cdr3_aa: CASSFKGEAFF

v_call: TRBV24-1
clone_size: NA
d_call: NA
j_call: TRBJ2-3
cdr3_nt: TGTGCCACCAGTGATTTGCTTGCGCTTCCTCCGGATACGCAGTATTTT
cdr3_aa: CATSDLLALPPDTQYF

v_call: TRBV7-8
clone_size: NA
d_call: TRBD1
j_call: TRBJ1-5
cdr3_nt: TGTGCCAGCAGCCCTCAATTCGGCCGGGACAGTTATAATCAGCCCCAGCATTTT
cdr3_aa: CASSPQFGRDSYNQPQHF

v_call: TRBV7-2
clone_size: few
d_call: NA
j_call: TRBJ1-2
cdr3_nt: TGTGCCAGCAGCTCCCAGGGCTATGGCTACACCTTC
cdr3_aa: CASSSQGYGYTF

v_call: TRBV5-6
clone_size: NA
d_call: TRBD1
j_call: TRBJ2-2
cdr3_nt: TGTGCCAGCAGACGGGCCGGGACAGGGCCTCTTTTTGAGACCGGGGAGCTGTTTTTT
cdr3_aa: CASRRAGTGPLFETGELFF

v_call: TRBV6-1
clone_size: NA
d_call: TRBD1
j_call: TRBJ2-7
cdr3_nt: TGTGCCAGCAGTGAGACAGGGGCTGCCTACGAGCAGTACTTC
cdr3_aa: CASSETGAAYEQYF

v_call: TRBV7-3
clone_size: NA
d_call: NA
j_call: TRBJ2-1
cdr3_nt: TGTGCCACCCACTCGCGCCACTCCTACAATGAGCAGTTCTTC
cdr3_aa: CATHSRHSYNEQFF

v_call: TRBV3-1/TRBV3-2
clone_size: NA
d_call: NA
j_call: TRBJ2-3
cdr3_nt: TGTGCCAGCAGCCAAAACCGGCAGGGTGCGCAGTATTTT
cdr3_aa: CASSQNRQGAQYF

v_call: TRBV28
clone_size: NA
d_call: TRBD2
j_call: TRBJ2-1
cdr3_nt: TGTGCCAGCAGTCCCCCGCGGGGGAGCTACAATGAGCAGTTCTTC
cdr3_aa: CASSPPRGSYNEQFF

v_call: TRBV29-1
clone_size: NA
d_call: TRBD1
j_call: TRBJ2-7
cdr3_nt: TGCAGCGCGGGACAGGGCTACGAGCAGTACTTC
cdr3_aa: CSAGQGYEQYF

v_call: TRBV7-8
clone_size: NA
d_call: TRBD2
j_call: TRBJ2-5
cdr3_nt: TGTGCCAGCAGCTCACTAGCGGTAGAGACCCAGTACTTC
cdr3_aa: CASSSLAVETQYF

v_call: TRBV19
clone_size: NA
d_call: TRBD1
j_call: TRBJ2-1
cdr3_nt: TGTGCCACCTCAGCCCCAAGGGGGCGCGAGCAGTTCTTC
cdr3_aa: CATSAPRGREQFF

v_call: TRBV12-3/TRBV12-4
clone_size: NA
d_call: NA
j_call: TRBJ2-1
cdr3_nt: TGTGCCAGCAGTTTACCGCGCGCCGGTGAGCAGTTCTTC
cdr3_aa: CASSLPRAGEQFF

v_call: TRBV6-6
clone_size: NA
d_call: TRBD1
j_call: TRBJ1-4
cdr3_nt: TGTGCCAGCAGTGCCCAGGACAGGTTTCCAAATGAAAAACTGTTTTTT
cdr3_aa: CASSAQDRFPNEKLFF

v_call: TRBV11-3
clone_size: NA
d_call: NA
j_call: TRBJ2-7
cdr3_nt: TGTGCCAGCAGCTCATCAGTGGCGGGGGCTCGAAACGAGCAGTACTTC
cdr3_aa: CASSSSVAGARNEQYF

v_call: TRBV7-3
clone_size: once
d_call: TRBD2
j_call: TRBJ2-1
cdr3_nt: TGTGCCAGCAGCTTAACGGTGGCGGGGGTTAGTGGTGAGCAGTTCTTC
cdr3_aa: CASSLTVAGVSGEQFF

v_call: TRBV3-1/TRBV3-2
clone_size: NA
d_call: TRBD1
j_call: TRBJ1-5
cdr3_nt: TGTGCCAGCAGCTTACGACAGGGCAATAATCAGCCCCAGCATTTT
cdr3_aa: CASSLRQGNNQPQHF

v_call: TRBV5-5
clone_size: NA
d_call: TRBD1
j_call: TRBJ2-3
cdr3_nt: TGTGCCAGCAGCAGAGGGACAGGGCGGGATACGCAGTATTTT
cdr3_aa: CASSRGTGRDTQYF

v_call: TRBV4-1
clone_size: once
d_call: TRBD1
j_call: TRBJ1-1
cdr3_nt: TGCGCCAGCAGCCAAGGGACAGGGAAGGGCACTGAAGCTTTCTTT
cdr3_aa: CASSQGTGKGTEAFF

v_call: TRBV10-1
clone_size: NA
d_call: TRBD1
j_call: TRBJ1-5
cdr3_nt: TGCGCCAGCAGAAAGACAGGGATCTTATATAGCAATCAGCCCCAGCATTTT
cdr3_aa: CASRKTGILYSNQPQHF

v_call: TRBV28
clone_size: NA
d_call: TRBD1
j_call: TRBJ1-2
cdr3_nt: TGTGCCAGGCGTAAACAGGGGGCGCGGGGCTACACCTTC
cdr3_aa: CARRKQGARGYTF

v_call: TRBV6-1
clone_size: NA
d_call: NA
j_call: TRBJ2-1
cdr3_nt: TGTGCCAGCAGTGATTGGGGCGGGAACTACAATGAGCAGTTCTTC
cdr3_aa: CASSDWGGNYNEQFF

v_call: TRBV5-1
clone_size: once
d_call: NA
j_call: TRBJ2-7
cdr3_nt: TGCGCCAGCATGAGCGGGTCGGGTCTCTACGAGCAGTACTTC
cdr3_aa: CASMSGSGLYEQYF

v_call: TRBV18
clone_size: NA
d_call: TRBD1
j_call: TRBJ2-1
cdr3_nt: TGTGCCAGCTCATTAGGGGGCGATGAGCAGTTCTTC
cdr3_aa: CASSLGGDEQFF

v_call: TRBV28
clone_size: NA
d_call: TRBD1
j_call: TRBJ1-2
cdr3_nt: TGTGCCAGCAGAAGACTGACAGGGGGCCGGTCCGGCTACACCTTC
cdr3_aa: CASRRLTGGRSGYTF

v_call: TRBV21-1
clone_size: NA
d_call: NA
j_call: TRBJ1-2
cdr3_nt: TGTGCCAGCAGCCCAATACCACCGGGACAGGGGAATGGCTACACCTTC
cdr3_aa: CASSPIPPGQGNGYTF

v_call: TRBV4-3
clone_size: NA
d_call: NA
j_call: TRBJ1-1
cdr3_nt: TGCGCCAGCAGCCAAGATCGGGGGGGCCCTACTGAAGCTTTCTTT
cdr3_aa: CASSQDRGGPTEAFF

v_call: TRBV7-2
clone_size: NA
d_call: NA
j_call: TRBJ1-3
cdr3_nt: TGTGCCAGCAGCTCCACAGGGTTTCGCTCTGGAAACACCATATATTTT
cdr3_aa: CASSSTGFRSGNTIYF

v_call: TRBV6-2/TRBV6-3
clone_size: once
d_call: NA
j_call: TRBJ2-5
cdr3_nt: TGTGCCAGCAGTTACACACAGGGGGAGGGAGAGACCCAGTACTTC
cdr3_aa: CASSYTQGEGETQYF

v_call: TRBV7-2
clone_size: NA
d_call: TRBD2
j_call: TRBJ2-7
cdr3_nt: TGTGCCAGCAGCTTAGCCCAGCGGGGACCATACGAGCAGTACTTC
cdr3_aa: CASSLAQRGPYEQYF

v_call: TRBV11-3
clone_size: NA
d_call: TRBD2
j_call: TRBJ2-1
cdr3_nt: TGTGCCAGCAGCTCCAGACTAGCGGACAATGAGCAGTTCTTC
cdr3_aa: CASSSRLADNEQFF

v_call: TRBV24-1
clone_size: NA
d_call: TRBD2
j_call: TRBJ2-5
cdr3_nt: TGTGCCACCAGTGATACCTCACTAGCGGGAGGGTCTGGAGAGACCCAGTACTTC
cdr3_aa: CATSDTSLAGGSGETQYF

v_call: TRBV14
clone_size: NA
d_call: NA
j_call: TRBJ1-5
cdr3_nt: TGTGCCAGCAGCCAGGGGGGGGTCTCGGGAACGACCCAGCATTTT
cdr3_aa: CASSQGGVSGTTQHF

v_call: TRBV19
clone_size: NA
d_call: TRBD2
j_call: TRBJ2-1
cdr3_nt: TGTGCCAGTAAGACTAGCGGGGTCAATGAGCAGTTCTTC
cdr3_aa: CASKTSGVNEQFF

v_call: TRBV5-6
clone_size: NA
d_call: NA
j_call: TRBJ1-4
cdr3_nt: TGTGCCAGCAGCTTGGTCCCCTCTGAAAAACTGTTTTTT
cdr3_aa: CASSLVPSEKLFF

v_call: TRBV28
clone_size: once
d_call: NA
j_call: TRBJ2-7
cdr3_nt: TGTGCCAGTCGACTCCTCTGGTCCTACGAGCAGTACTTC
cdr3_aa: CASRLLWSYEQYF

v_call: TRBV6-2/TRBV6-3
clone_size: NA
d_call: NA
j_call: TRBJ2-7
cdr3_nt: TGTGCCAGCAGTCCCCGAGTGGAGCAGTACTTC
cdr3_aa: CASSPRVEQYF

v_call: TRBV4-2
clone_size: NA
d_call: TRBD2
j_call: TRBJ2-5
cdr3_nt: TGTGCCAGCAGCCAAGATGTCGGGGGACTAGCGGAGACCCAAGAGACCCAGTACTTC
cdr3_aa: CASSQDVGGLAETQETQYF

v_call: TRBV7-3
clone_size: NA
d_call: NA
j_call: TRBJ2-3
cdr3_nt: TGTGCCAGCAGCTCCCAACTAGACGCTACGCAGTATTTT
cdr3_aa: CASSSQLDATQYF

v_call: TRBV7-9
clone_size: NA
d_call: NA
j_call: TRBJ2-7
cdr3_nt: TGTGCCAGCAGCTTAGCCCCAGGGATCTACGAGCAGTACTTC
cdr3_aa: CASSLAPGIYEQYF

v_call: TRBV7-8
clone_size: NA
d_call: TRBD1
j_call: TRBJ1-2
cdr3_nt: TGTGCCAGCAGCCCCGTCAGCGGACAGGGAAGTTATGGCTACACCTTC
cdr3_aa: CASSPVSGQGSYGYTF

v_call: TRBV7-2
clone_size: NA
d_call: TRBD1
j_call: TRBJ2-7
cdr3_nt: TGTGCCAGCAGCAAAAGGACAGGCTCCTACGAGCAGTACTTC
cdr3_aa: CASSKRTGSYEQYF

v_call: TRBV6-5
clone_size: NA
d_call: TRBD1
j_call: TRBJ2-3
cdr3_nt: TGTGCCAGCAGAAGAGACAGGGTCAAATCAGATACGCAGTATTTT
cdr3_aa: CASRRDRVKSDTQYF

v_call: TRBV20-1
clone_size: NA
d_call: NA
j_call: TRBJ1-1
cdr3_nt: TGCAGTGCCCCCCTATCGGACATGGCTTTCTTT
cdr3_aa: CSAPLSDMAFF

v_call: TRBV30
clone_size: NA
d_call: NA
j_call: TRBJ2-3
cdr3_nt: TGTGCCTGGAGTCCAGGACTTAGCACAGATACGCAGTATTTT
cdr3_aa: CAWSPGLSTDTQYF